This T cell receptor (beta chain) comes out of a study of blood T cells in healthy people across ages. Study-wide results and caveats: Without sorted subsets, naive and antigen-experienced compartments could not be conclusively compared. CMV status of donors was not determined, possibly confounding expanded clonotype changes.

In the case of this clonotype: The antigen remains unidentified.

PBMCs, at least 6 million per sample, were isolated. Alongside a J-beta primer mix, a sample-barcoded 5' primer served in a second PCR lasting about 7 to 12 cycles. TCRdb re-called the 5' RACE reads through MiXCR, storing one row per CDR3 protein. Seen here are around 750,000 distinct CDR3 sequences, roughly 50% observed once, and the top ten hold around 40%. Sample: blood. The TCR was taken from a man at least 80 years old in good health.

CDR3 in DNA: TGTGCCAGCAGTTTAAGTCGGTATGAAAAACTGTTTTTT. Protein: CASSLSRYEKLFF. The rearrangement links TRBV28 to TRBJ1-4; no clear D gene. V was clipped by 2 bases and J by 6 bases, with 7 bases between them. Germline-derived CDR1 and CDR2 are MDHEN and SYDVKM. The CDR3 runs 13 residues.